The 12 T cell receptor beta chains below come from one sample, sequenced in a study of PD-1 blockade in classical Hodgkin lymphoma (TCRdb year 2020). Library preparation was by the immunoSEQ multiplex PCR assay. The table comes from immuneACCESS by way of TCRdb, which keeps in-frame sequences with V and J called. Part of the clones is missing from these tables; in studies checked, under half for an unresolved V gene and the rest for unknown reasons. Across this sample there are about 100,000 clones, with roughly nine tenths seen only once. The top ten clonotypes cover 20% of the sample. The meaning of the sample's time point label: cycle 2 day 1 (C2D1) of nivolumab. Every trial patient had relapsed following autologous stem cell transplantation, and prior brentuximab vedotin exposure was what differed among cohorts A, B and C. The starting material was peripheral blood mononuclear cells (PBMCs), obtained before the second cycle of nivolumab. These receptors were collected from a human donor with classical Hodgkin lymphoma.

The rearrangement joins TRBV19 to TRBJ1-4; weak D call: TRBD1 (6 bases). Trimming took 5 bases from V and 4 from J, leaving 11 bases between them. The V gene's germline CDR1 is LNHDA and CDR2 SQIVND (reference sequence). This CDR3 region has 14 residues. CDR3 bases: TGTGCCAGTAGTTGGGGGCTTGGTAATGAAAAACTGTTTTTT. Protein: CASSWGLGNEKLFF.

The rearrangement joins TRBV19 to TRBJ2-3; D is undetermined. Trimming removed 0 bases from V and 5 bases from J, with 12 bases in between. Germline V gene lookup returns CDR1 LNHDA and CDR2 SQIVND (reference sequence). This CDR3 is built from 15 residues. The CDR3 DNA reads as TGTGCCAGTAGTATAGACGGACCAGTCAGAGATACGCAGTATTTT. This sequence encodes CASSIDGPVRDTQYF.

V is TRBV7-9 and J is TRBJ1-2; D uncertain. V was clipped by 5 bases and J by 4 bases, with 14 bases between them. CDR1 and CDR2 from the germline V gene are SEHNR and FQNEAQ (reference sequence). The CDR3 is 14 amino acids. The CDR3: CASSDPTELYGYTF. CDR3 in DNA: TGTGCCAGCAGCGACCCTACAGAGCTCTATGGCTACACCTTC.

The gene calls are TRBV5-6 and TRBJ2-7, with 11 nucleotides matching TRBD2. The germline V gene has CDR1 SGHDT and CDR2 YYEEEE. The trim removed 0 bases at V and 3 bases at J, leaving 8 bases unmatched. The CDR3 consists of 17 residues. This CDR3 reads CASSLAQLAGVYYEQYF. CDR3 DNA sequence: TGTGCCAGCAGCTTGGCCCAACTAGCGGGAGTCTACTACGAGCAGTACTTC.

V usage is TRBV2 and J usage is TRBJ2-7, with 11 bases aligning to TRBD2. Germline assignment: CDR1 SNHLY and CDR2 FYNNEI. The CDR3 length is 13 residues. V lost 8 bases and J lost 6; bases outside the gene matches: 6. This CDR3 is CASRLAGKAEQYF. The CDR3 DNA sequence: TGTGCCAGCCGACTAGCGGGAAAGGCCGAGCAGTACTTC.

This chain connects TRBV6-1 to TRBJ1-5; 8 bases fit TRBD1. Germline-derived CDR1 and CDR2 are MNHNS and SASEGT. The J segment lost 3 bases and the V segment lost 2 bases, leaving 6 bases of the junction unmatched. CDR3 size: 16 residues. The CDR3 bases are TGTGCCAGCAGTGAATGGGGACAGGTCCTCAATCAGCCCCAGCATTTT. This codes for CASSEWGQVLNQPQHF.

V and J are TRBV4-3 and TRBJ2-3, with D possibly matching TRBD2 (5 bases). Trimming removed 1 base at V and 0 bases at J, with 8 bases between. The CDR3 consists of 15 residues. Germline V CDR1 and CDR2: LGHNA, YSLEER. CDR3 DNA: TGCGCCAGCAGCCAAGTGGGCGGGAGCACAGATACGCAGTATTTT. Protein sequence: CASSQVGGSTDTQYF.

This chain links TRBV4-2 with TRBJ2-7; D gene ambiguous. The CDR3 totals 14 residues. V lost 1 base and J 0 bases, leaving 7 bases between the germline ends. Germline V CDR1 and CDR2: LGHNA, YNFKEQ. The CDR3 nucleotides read TGTGCCAGCAGCCAAGTCGGCAGCTCCTACGAGCAGTACTTC. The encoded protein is CASSQVGSSYEQYF.

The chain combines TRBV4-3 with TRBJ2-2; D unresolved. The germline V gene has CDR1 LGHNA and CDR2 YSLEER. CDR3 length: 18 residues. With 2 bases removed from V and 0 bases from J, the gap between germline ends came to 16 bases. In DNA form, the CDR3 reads TGCGCCAGCAGCCAAATCGTACTCAGACCACCGAACACCGGGGAGCTGTTTTTT. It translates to CASSQIVLRPPNTGELFF.

The CDR3 loop reads CASSPIGAGAQETQYF. CDR3 nucleotides: TGTGCCAGCAGTCCGATCGGGGCGGGAGCGCAAGAGACCCAGTACTTC. The chain couples TRBV28 to TRBJ2-5, with 7 positions matching TRBD2. V shed 5 bases and J 2 bases; nucleotides not matched to a gene: 11. The germline gives CDR1 MDHEN, CDR2 SYDVKM. There are 16 residues in the CDR3.

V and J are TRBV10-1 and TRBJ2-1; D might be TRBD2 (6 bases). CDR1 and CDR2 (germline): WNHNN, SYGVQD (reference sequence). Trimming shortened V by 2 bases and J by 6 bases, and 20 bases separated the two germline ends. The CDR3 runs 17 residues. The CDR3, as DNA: TGCGCCAGCAGTGAGGTTGGCGCGGGATTGGGCTCCAATGAGCAGTTCTTC. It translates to CASSEVGAGLGSNEQFF.

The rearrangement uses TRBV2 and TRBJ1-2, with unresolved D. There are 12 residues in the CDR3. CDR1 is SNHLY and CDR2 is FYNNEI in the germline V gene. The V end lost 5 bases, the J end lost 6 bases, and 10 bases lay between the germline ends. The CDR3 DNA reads TGTGCCAGCAGTTACGGCGGGGATGGCTACACCTTC. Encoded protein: CASSYGGDGYTF.